These 10 T cell receptor beta chains were sequenced from one sample in a study of T cell responses to AZD1222 COVID-19 vaccine. The repertoire was sequenced with immunoSEQ multiplex PCR; TCRdb's copy has only in-frame clones and lacks some. The sample includes around 180,000 clones, about 85% seen only once; the top ten take less than 3%. The sample in question was peripheral blood, obtained on day 0 of AZD1222 vaccination. The receptors here all came from an adult in good health.

The sample holds one count of this clone. The chain joins TRBV6-5 to TRBJ2-7; D might be TRBD1 or TRBD2, each matching 5 bases. This CDR3 has 14 amino acids. From germline, CDR1 is MNHEY and CDR2 SVGAGI. The V gene lost 6 bases and the J gene lost 2 bases, with 14 bases spanning the gap. This CDR3 reads CASSLPGTTYEQYF. The CDR3, as DNA: TGTGCCAGCAGCCTTCCAGGGACCACCTACGAGCAGTACTTC.

The chain has TRBV18 and TRBJ2-7; D gene ambiguous. The CDR3 is 15 amino acids. Germline CDR1 KGHSH, CDR2 LQKENI. The V and J ends lost 4 bases and 6 bases respectively, with 19 bases between them. CDR3 DNA: TGTGCCAGCTCACTCCAGAGTGCGGCCCCGAGCGAGCAGTACTTC. Translated: CASSLQSAAPSEQYF.

The chain joins TRBV10-3 to TRBJ2-1; 9 positions match TRBD2. The CDR3 sequence is 17 residues long. Germline V gives CDR1 ENHRY, CDR2 SYGVKD. Trimming at V came to 2 bases and at J to 5 bases, leaving 10 bases not matched to a gene. The CDR3 loop reads CAISEVAGETYDNEQFF. CDR3 coding DNA: TGTGCCATCAGTGAGGTAGCGGGAGAAACCTATGACAATGAGCAGTTCTTC.

On this clone: Other nucleotide sequences in the sample specify the same CDR3. The rearrangement joins TRBV5-1 to TRBJ2-3; unclear D gene. Germline V gene lookup returns CDR1 SGHRS and CDR2 YFSETQ. V was trimmed by 0 bases and J by 5 bases, leaving 7 bases between them. CDR3 length: 13 amino acids. CDR3 sequence reads: CASSLGSVDTQYF. CDR3 coding DNA: TGCGCCAGCAGCTTGGGGAGTGTAGATACGCAGTATTTT.

The chain recombines TRBV28 with TRBJ2-7; 7 bases match TRBD1. CDR3 size: 13 residues. Germline V gene lookup returns CDR1 MDHEN and CDR2 SYDVKM. Losses at the gene ends were 6 bases for V and 3 bases for J; bases not matched to a gene: 5. The CDR3 protein is CASSSRDSYEQYF. CDR3 in DNA: TGTGCCAGCAGCAGCCGGGACAGCTACGAGCAGTACTTC.

The chain couples TRBV6-5 to TRBJ2-2; 9 bases line up with TRBD2. V was pared by 4 bases and J by 5 bases, with 5 bases of the junction left unmatched. Germline V lookup: CDR1 MNHEY, CDR2 SVGAGI. The CDR3 consists of 15 residues. The DNA for the CDR3 is TGTGCCAGCAGTTTTAGCGGGAGTAGGACCGGGGAGCTGTTTTTT. It encodes CASSFSGSRTGELFF.

This clone was seen a handful of times. This chain joins TRBV7-9 and TRBJ1-4, with unresolved D. The CDR3 totals 15 residues. Trimming left V 0 bases short and J 5 bases short, with 10 bases between. Per germline, CDR1 SEHNR and CDR2 FQNEAQ (reference sequence). The CDR3 DNA sequence: TGTGCCAGCAGCTTAGCGGTCAGTAAGAATGAAAAACTGTTTTTT. The encoded protein is CASSLAVSKNEKLFF.

The chain couples TRBV3-1 (or the pseudogene TRBV3-2) to TRBJ2-7; 8 nucleotides line up with TRBD1. The CDR3 totals 15 residues. Germline V CDR1 and CDR2: LGHDT, YNNKEL (reference sequence). The V segment lost 4 bases and the J segment 2 bases; nucleotides outside the gene matches: 7. CDR3 in amino acids: CASSLTGGPPYEQYF. The CDR3 DNA reads TGTGCCAGCAGCCTCACAGGGGGGCCCCCCTACGAGCAGTACTTC.

The J gene is TRBJ2-2, the V gene TRBV5-1, with 10 bases aligning to TRBD2. The CDR3 runs to 15 residues. The germline CDR1 and CDR2 sequences are SGHRS and YFSETQ. V lost 0 bases and J lost 4; bases outside the gene matches: 0. The CDR3 loop is CASSLASGSTGELFF. CDR3 nucleotide sequence: TGCGCCAGCAGCTTGGCTAGCGGGAGCACCGGGGAGCTGTTTTTT. Based on the CDR3 plus reference TRBV5-1 and TRBJ2-2, the full variable domain is KAGVTQTPRYLIKTRGQQVTLSCSPISGHRSVSWYQQTPGQGLQFLFEYFSETQRNKGNFPGRFSGRQFSNSRSEMNVSTLELGDSALYLCASSLASGSTGELFFGEGSRLTVL.

The V call is TRBV7-9, the J call TRBJ1-1, with TRBD1 as a possible D gene (6 bases). Trimming removed 7 bases at V and 4 bases at J, with 19 bases between. The CDR3 runs to 15 residues. Looked up from germline, CDR1 is SEHNR and CDR2 is FQNEAQ (reference sequence). In DNA, the CDR3 is TGTGCCAGCATCCAACAGCAGGGGCTGGGCACTGAAGCTTTCTTT. The encoded protein is CASIQQQGLGTEAFF.